These 9 T cell receptor beta chains came from one sample sequenced in a study of T cells in Graves' hyperthyroidism and ophthalmopathy. RNA transcripts yielded amplified TCR beta CDR3 regions. TCR CDR3 underwent first-round RT-PCR with the HTBI primer set. TCRdb independently ran MiXCR on the multiplex PCR reads; one entry per CDR3 protein. The sample holds under 650,000 distinct CDR3 sequences; 15% to 20% are singletons and the top ten take 3.8%. The material sequenced was blood. The receptors were gathered from a woman in her thirties with Graves' hyperthyroidism.

This clonotype was counted many times. Here the CDR3 reads CASSPVAGTGDTQYF. CDR3 nucleotide sequence: TGTGCCAGCAGTCCCGTAGCGGGAACGGGAGATACGCAGTATTTT. The chain carries TRBV6-7 and TRBJ2-3, with 8 bases fitting TRBD2. TRBV6-7 counts as an open reading frame of uncertain function. This CDR3 comprises 15 residues. With 5 bases clipped from V and 5 bases from J, the junction kept 9 bases outside the gene matches.

As regards this clonotype: This may stem from a read error, because a much larger clone lies one nucleotide away. This chain links TRBV10-3 with TRBJ2-5; D is unclear. From germline, CDR1 is ENHRY and CDR2 SYGVKD. The CDR3 loop spans 14 amino acids. The CDR3 loop is CAISESEERVTRYF. CDR3 in DNA: TGTGCCATCAGTGAGTCTGAGGAACGGGTGACCCGGTACTTC.

The V call is TRBV30, the J call TRBJ1-3; TRBD1 is a possible D gene (5 bases). The V end was cut by 4 bases, the J end by 2 bases, with 15 bases between. The CDR3 spans 15 residues. Germline loops: CDR1 GTSNPN, CDR2 SVGIG (reference sequence). The CDR3 region is CAWINLRAAGNTIYF. CDR3 coding DNA: TGTGCCTGGATCAATCTCAGGGCGGCTGGAAACACCATATATTTT.

This clonotype was seen at least ten times. V gene TRBV11-3 combines with J gene TRBJ1-2; 8 nucleotides align to TRBD1. Trimming at V came to 6 bases and at J to 8 bases, leaving 8 bases not matched to a gene. Germline CDR1 reads SGHNT; CDR2 reads YENEEA. The CDR3 covers 13 residues. The CDR3 DNA reads as TGTGCCAGCAGTCCCCAGGGGGCGCGAGGCTACACCTTC. Its translation is CASSPQGARGYTF.

The V and J genes are TRBV7-3 and TRBJ2-1, with D maybe TRBD2 (6 bases). The CDR3 extends over 13 amino acids. Trimming stripped 5 bases from V and 9 bases from J, with 14 bases between. Germline V lookup: CDR1 SGHTA, CDR2 FQGTGA. CDR3 residues: CASSGGTGGEQFF. The DNA of the CDR3 is TGTGCCAGCAGCGGGGGAACCGGGGGTGAGCAGTTCTTC.

The rearrangement joins TRBV20-1 to TRBJ2-7; D is ambiguous. V was cut by 0 bases and J by 4 bases, with 10 bases left in between. The CDR3 loop spans 13 amino acids. Germline CDR1 is DFQATT and CDR2 is SNEGSKA (reference sequence). CDR3 sequence reads: CSARDPRVYEQYF. The CDR3 DNA follows: TGCAGTGCTAGAGATCCTCGGGTTTACGAGCAGTACTTC.

This chain uses TRBV28 with TRBJ1-1; 9 bases align to TRBD1. Trimming took 3 bases from V and 0 from J; bases not matched to a gene: 5. The germline gives CDR1 MDHEN, CDR2 SYDVKM. The CDR3 contains 16 residues. The DNA of the CDR3 is TGTGCCAGCAGTTTCGACAGGGGGAATATGAACACTGAAGCTTTCTTT. Translated, it gives CASSFDRGNMNTEAFF.

This clonotype was counted at least ten times. The V call is TRBV29-1, the J call TRBJ1-5; a weak D match, TRBD1 (5 bases). In germline, CDR1 is SQVTM, CDR2 ANQGSEA. Trimming cost V 5 bases and J 3 bases, with 11 bases left between them. The CDR3 runs 13 residues. DNA of the CDR3: TGCAGCGTTAAGGCAGGGCCCAATCAGCCCCAGCATTTT. Translation: CSVKAGPNQPQHF.

The chain recombines TRBV6-1 with TRBJ1-3; D is undetermined. Per the germline V gene, CDR1 is MNHNS and CDR2 is SASEGT. The V end lost 6 bases, the J end lost 1 base, and 16 bases lay between the germline ends. This CDR3 is 16 amino acids long. CDR3 region: CASSMAPWRSGNTIYF. CDR3 coding DNA: TGTGCCAGCAGCATGGCCCCTTGGAGATCTGGAAACACCATATATTTT.